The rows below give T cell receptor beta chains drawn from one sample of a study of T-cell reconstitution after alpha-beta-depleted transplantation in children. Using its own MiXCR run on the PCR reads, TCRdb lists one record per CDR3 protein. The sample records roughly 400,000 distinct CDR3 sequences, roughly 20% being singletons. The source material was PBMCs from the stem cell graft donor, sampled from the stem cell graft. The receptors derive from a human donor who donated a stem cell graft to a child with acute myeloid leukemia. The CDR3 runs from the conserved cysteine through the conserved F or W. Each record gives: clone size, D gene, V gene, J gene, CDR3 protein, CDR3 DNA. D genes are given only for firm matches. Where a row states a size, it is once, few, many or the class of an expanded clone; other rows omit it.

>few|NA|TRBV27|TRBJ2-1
CASRLAPYNEQFF
TGTGCCAGCAGGCTAGCGCCCTACAATGAGCAGTTCTTC
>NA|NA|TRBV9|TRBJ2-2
CASSANTGELFF
TGTGCCAGCAGCGCAAACACCGGGGAGCTGTTTTTT
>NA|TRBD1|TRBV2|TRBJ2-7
CASSAIRTGALYEQYF
TGTGCCAGCAGTGCCATTAGGACAGGGGCGCTCTACGAGCAGTACTTC
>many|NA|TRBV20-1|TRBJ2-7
CSARSIFFGNEYEQYF
TGCAGTGCTAGATCGATTTTTTTCGGCAACGAATACGAGCAGTACTTC
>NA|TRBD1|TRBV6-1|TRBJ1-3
CASSRLGQGSGNTIYF
TGTGCCAGCAGTAGATTGGGACAGGGCTCTGGAAACACCATATATTTT
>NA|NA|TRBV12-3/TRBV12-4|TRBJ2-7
CASSYPTASYEQYF
TGTGCCAGCAGTTACCCGACAGCCTCCTACGAGCAGTACTTC
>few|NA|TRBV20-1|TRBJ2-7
CSARDIPYEQYF
TGCAGTGCTAGAGATATACCCTACGAGCAGTACTTC
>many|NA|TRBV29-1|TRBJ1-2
CSVRGGGDGYTF
TGCAGCGTTCGTGGAGGGGGTGATGGCTACACCTTC
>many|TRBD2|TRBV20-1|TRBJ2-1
CSASPSGSPSYNEQFF
TGCAGTGCGAGTCCTAGCGGGAGTCCGTCCTACAATGAGCAGTTCTTC
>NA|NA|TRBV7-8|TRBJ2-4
CASSPSETKNIQYF
TGTGCCAGCAGCCCTAGCGAAACCAAAAACATTCAGTACTTC
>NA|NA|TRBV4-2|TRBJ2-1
CASSQEGVAPYNEQFF
TGTGCCAGCAGCCAAGAAGGAGTAGCGCCCTACAATGAGCAGTTCTTC
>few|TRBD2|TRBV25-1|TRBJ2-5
CASSDKGREGETQYF
TGTGCCAGCAGTGACAAGGGCAGGGAGGGGGAGACCCAGTACTTC
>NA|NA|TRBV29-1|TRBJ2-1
CSVVQGFLYNEQLF
TGCAGCGTTGTTCAGGGCTTTCTATACAATGAGCAGTTGTTC
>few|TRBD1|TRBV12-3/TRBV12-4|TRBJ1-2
CASSLDRSYGYTF
TGTGCCAGCAGTTTGGACAGGAGCTATGGCTACACCTTC
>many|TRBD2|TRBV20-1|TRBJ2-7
CSAALAGPPYEQYF
TGCAGTGCGGCTCTAGCGGGACCTCCCTACGAGCAGTACTTC
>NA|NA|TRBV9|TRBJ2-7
CASSVEKGGEYEQYF
TGTGCCAGCAGCGTAGAAAAGGGTGGAGAGTACGAGCAGTACTTC
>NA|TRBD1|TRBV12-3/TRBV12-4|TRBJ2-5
CASSAGTGLKETQYF
TGTGCCAGCAGTGCCGGGACAGGGCTCAAAGAGACCCAGTACTTC
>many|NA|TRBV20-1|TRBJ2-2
CSADPLRVDGREDTGELFF
TGCAGTGCTGATCCCCTCCGAGTGGATGGCAGGGAGGACACCGGGGAGCTGTTTTTT
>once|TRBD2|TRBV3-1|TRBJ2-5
CASSHGREYQETQYF
TGTGCCAGCAGCCACGGGCGGGAGTACCAAGAGACCCAGTACTTC
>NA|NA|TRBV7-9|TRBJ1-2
CASSPFGQNYGYTF
TGTGCCAGCAGCCCATTCGGACAGAACTATGGCTACACCTTC
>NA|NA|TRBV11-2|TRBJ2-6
CASSLDSERDYDLVLTF
TGTGCCAGCAGCTTAGATAGTGAGCGAGACTACGATTTAGTCCTGACTTTC
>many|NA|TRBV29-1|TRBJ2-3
CSAAPGDTQYF
TGCAGCGCCGCCCCTGGGGATACGCAGTATTTT
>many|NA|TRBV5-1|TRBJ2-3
CASAAIMADTQYF
TGCGCCAGCGCAGCCATAATGGCAGATACGCAGTATTTT
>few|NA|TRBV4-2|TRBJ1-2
CASSQEGELYGYTF
TGTGCCAGCAGCCAGGAGGGGGAACTCTATGGCTACACCTTC
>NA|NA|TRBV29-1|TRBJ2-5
CSAYELEETQYF
TGCAGCGCCTATGAATTGGAAGAGACCCAGTACTTC
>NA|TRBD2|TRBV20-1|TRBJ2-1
CSAREMAGGSYNEQFF
TGCAGTGCTAGAGAAATGGCGGGAGGGTCCTACAATGAGCAGTTCTTC
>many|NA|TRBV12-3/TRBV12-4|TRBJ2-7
CASSMGYEQYF
TGTGCCAGTAGCATGGGCTACGAGCAGTACTTC
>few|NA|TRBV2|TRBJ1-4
CASSERGYIEKLFF
TGTGCCAGCAGTGAAAGAGGATACATTGAAAAACTGTTTTTT